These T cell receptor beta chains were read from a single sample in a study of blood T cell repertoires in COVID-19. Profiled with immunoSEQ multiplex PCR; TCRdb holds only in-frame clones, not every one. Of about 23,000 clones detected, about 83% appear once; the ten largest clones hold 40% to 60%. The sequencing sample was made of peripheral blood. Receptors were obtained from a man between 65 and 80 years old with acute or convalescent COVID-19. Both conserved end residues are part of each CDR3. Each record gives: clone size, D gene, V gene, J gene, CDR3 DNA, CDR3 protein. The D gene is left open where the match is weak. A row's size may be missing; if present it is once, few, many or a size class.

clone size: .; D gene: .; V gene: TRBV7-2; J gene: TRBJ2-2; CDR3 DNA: TGTGCCAGCAGCCCGACGCGGGTGGGCCCCGGGGAGCTGTTTTTT; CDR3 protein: CASSPTRVGPGELFF
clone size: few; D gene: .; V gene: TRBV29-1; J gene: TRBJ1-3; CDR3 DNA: TGCAGCGTCAGGGGTGCTGGAAACACCATATATTTT; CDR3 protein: CSVRGAGNTIYF
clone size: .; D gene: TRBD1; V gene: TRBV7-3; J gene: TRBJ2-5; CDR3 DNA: TGTGCCAGCAGCAGACAGGGGGCTGGAGAGACCCAGTACTTC; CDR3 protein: CASSRQGAGETQYF
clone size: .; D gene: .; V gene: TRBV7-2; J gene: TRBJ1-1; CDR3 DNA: TGTGCCAGCAGCTTGGACAGAATGAACACTGAAGCTTTCTTT; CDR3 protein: CASSLDRMNTEAFF
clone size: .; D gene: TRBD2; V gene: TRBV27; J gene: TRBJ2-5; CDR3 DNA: TGTGCCAGCAGTCAAACACGCGGGAGGACCCAGTACTTC; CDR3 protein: CASSQTRGRTQYF
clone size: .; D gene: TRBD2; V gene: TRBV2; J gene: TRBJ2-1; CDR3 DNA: TGTGCCAGCATCCCTGGACTAGCGGGATATTCTGAGCAGTTCTTC; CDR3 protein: CASIPGLAGYSEQFF
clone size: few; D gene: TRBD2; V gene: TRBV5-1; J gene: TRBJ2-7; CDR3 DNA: TGCGCCAGCAGCCCTAGCGGGGCGCGCTACGAGCAGTACTTC; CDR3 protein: CASSPSGARYEQYF
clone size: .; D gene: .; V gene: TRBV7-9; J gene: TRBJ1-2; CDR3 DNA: TGTGCCAGCAGCTTGGACGGGGATGGCTACACCTTC; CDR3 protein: CASSLDGDGYTF
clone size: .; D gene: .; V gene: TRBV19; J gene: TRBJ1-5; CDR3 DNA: TGTGCCAGTACCGATGGACAATATAGCAATCAGCCCCAGCATTTT; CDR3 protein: CASTDGQYSNQPQHF
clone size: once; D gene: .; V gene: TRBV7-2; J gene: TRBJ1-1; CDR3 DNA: TGTGCCAGCAGCTCTTCGGTGGGGAGCACTGAAGCTTTCTTT; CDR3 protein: CASSSSVGSTEAFF
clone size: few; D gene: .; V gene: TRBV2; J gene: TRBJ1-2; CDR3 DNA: TGTGCCAGCAGTGAAACGTCAGGGGAAGGCTACACCTTC; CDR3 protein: CASSETSGEGYTF
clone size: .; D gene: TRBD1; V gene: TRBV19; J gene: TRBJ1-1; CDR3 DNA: TGTGCCAGTAGCAGGGACAGGAGGAGCCCTGAAGCTTTCTTT; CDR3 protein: CASSRDRRSPEAFF
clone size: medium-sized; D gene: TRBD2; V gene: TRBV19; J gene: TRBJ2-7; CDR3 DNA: TGTGCCAGTAGATGGGTTGGCGGGAGTAGGCTAGTCAGACCAGACGAGCAGTACTTC; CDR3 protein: CASRWVGGSRLVRPDEQYF
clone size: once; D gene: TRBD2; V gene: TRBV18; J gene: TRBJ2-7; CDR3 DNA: TGTGCCAGCCAACCGGGACTATCGACTACGGAGCAGTACTTC; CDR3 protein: CASQPGLSTTEQYF
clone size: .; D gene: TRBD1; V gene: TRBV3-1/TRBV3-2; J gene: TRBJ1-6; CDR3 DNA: TGTGCCAGCAGCCTCGGGACAGGGCCTAATTCACCCCTCCACTTT; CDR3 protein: CASSLGTGPNSPLHF
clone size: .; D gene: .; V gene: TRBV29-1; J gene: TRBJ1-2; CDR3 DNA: TGCAGCGGGGTGACAGGAAGCTATGGCTACACCTTC; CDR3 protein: CSGVTGSYGYTF
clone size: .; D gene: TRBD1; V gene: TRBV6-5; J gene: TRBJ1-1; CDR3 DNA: TGTGCCAGCAGTTTAAGGACAGGTGCGAACACTGAAGCTTTCTTT; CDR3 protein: CASSLRTGANTEAFF
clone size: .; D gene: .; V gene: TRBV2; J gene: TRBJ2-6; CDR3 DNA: TGTGCCAGCAGCGAAGAGGCCCTAGCAGCCAACGTCCTGACTTTC; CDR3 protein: CASSEEALAANVLTF
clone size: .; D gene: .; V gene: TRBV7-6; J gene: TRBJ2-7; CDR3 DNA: TGTGCCAGCCAAATGACAGGGAGGCGCGAGCAGTACTTC; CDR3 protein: CASQMTGRREQYF
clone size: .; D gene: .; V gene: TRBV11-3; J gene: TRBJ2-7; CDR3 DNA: TGTGCCAGCAGCTTAGGCCCGACAGCAGAGTACGAGCAGTACTTC; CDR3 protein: CASSLGPTAEYEQYF
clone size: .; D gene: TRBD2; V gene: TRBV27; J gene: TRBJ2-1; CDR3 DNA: TGTGCCAGCAGAGGCAGACTAGCGGGAGGGCCAGGTGAGCAGTTCTTC; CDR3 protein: CASRGRLAGGPGEQFF
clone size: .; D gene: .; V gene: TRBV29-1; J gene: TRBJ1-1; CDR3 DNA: TGCAGCTTATCCGAGAGGCGAAACACTGAAGCTTTCTTT; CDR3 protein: CSLSERRNTEAFF
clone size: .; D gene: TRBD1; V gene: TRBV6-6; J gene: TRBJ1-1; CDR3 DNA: TGTGCCAGCAGTGACGCCGGGACAGGGGACGCTGAAGCTTTCTTT; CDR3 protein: CASSDAGTGDAEAFF
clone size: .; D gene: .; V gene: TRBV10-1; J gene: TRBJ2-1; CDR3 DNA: TGCGCCAGCAGTGAGTCGACATCTGAGCAGTTCTTC; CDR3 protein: CASSESTSEQFF
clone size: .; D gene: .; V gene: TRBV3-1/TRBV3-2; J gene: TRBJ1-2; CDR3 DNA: TGTGCCAGCAGCCTTCCTCCACAGGGTCAGACCTTC; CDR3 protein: CASSLPPQGQTF
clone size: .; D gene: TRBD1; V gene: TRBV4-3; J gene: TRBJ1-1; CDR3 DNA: TGCGCCAGCAGCCAAGACCGCTACAGGGGGCGAGCTTTCTTT; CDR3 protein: CASSQDRYRGRAFF
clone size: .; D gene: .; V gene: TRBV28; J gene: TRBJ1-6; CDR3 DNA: TGTGCCAGCCGGCAGCAGGGGTTAAATTCACCCCTCCACTTT; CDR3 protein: CASRQQGLNSPLHF
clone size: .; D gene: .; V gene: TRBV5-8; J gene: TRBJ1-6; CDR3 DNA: TGTGCCAGCAGCTTGGTTTCGGGGGTCCATAATTCACCCCTCCACTTT; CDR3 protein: CASSLVSGVHNSPLHF
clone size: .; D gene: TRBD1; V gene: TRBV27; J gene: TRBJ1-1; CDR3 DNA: TGTGCCAGCAGTTCAAGGACAGGGGCAAGGTACACTGAAGCTTTCTTT; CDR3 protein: CASSSRTGARYTEAFF
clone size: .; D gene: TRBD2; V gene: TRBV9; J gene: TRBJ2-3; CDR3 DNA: TGTGCCAGCAGCCGAGTTAGCGGGACTCGCACAGATACGCAGTATTTT; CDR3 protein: CASSRVSGTRTDTQYF
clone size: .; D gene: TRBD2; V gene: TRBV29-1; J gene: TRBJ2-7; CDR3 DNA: TGCAGCGTTGAAGCTGCGGGAGGCGGCGAGCAGTACTTC; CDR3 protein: CSVEAAGGGEQYF
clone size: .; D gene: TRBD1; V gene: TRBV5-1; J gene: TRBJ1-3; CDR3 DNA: TGCGCCAGCGGGACAGATGGAAACACCATATATTTT; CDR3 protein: CASGTDGNTIYF
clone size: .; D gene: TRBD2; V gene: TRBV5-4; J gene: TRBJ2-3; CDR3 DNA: TGTGCCAGCAGCCCTTCTTCTAGCGGGGGGGCCTTTACGCAGTATTTT; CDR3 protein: CASSPSSSGGAFTQYF
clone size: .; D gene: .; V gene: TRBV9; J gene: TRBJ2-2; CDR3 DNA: TGTGCCACCGGTGTTAGGGCGGGCGACGGGGAGCTGTTTTTT; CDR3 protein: CATGVRAGDGELFF
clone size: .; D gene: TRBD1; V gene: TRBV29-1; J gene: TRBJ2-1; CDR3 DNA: TGCAGCGCGGGACAGGGGGTTTACAATGAGCAGTTCTTC; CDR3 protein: CSAGQGVYNEQFF
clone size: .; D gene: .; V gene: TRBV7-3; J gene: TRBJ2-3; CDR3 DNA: TGTGCCAGCAGCCTAAAAGGAGGGGGCACAGATACGCAGTATTTT; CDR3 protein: CASSLKGGGTDTQYF
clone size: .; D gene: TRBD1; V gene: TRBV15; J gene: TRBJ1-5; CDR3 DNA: TGTGCCACCAGCAGAGATGTAACAGGGGGCTCGCCCCAGCATTTT; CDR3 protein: CATSRDVTGGSPQHF
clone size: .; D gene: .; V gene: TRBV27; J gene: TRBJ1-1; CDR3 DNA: TGTGCCAGCAGACCTTCAGAGGGGCGCGGGGGTATCACTGAAGCTTTCTTT; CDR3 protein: CASRPSEGRGGITEAFF
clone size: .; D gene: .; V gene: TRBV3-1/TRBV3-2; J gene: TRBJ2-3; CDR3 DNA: TGTGCCAGCAGCCAAGATATGGAGGGAGCCACAGATACGCAGTATTTT; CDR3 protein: CASSQDMEGATDTQYF
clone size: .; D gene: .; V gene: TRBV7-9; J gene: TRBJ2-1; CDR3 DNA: TGTGCCAGCAGCTTAGTTTCAGGGTTGAAGGGTAATGAGCAGTTCTTC; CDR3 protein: CASSLVSGLKGNEQFF
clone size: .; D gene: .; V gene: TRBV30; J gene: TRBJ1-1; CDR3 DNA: TGTGCCTGGAGTGTATTAGGGCAGGGCGCCGCTGAAGCTTTCTTT; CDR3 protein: CAWSVLGQGAAEAFF
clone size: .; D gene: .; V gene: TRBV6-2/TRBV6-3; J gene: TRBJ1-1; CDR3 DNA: TGTGCCAGCAGTTTCGGACAGCGACCTACACCCTCGGCTTTCTTT; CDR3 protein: CASSFGQRPTPSAFF
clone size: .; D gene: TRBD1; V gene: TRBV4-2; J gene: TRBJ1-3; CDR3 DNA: TGTGCCAGCAGCCAAGCCCGACAGGGCCCTGACACCATATATTTT; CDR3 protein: CASSQARQGPDTIYF
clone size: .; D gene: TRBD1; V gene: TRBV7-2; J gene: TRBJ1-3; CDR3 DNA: TGTGCCAGCAGCTCGAGACAGGGGGCCGTTGGAAACACCATATATTTT; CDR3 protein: CASSSRQGAVGNTIYF
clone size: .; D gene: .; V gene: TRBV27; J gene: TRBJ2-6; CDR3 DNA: TGTGCCAGCAATCACGAGGGGGCTGGGGCCAACGTCCTGACTTTC; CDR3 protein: CASNHEGAGANVLTF
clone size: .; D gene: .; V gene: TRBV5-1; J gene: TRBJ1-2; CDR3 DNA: TGCGCCAGCAGCTTGGATGGCAGGGGCCTACGGGGCTACACCTTC; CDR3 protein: CASSLDGRGLRGYTF
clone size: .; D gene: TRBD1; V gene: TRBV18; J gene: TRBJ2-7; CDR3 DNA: TGTGCCAGCTCAACCGGGACAGGGGACTACGAGCAGTACTTC; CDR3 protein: CASSTGTGDYEQYF